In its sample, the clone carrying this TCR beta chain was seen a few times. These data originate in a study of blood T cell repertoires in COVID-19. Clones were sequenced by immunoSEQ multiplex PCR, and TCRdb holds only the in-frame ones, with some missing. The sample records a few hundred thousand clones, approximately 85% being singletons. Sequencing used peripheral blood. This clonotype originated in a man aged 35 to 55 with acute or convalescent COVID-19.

CDR3 region: CSVGTGTTGYTF. The CDR3 DNA follows: TGCAGCGTGGGGACAGGGACGACGGGCTACACCTTC. The chain employs TRBV29-1 and TRBJ1-2; 9 nucleotides match TRBD1. J was trimmed by 8 bases and V by 6 bases; bases with no gene match: 7. The CDR3 runs to 12 residues. CDR1 is SQVTM, CDR2 ANQGSEA, per germline.